One and the same sample provided the 32 T cell receptor beta chains below, sequenced in a study of blood T cell repertoires in COVID-19. The assay was immunoSEQ multiplex PCR, and TCRdb's table has in-frame clones only and misses some. Here the sample spans approximately 400,000 clones, roughly 80% being singletons. The sample taken for sequencing was PBMCs or T cells enriched from blood (not recorded which). The source of these receptors is a woman aged 50 to 65 who had recovered from COVID-19.

Here the CDR3 reads CASSSGLQRETQYF. CDR3 DNA: TGTGCCAGCAGTTCGGGACTACAGAGGGAGACCCAGTACTTC. The chain joins TRBV6-1 to TRBJ2-5; 7 bases align to TRBD2. V was clipped by 5 bases and J by 5 bases; unmatched bases: 8. This CDR3 contains 14 residues. From germline, CDR1 is MNHNS and CDR2 SASEGT.

CDR3 amino acids: CASSFSRTTNSPLHF. DNA for the CDR3: TGTGCCAGCAGCTTCTCCCGGACAACTAATTCACCCCTCCACTTT. The chain links TRBV14 to TRBJ1-6, with D tentatively TRBD1 (5 bases). The CDR3 has 15 amino acids. Germline lookup yields CDR1 SGHDN and CDR2 FVKESK. The V and J ends lost 5 bases and 6 bases respectively, with 14 bases between them. The full variable domain, rest sourced from reference TRBV14 and TRBJ1-6, is EAGVTQFPSHSVIEKGQTVTLRCDPISGHDNLYWYRRVMGKEIKFLLHFVKESKQDESGMPNNRFLAERTGGTYSTLKVQPAELEDSGVYFCASSFSRTTNSPLHFGNGTRLTVT.

As for this clone: The sample has other DNA sequences that encode this CDR3 too. This chain joins TRBV4-3 and TRBJ1-2; 7 bases agree with TRBD1. The germline V gene encodes CDR1 LGHNA and CDR2 YSLEER. The CDR3 extends over 14 amino acids. J was trimmed by 4 bases and V by 0 bases; bases with no gene match: 2. The CDR3 spells CASSQDAGGYGYTF. As DNA, the CDR3 is TGCGCCAGCAGCCAAGACGCAGGGGGCTATGGCTACACCTTC.

The rearrangement uses TRBV30 and TRBJ1-4; 9 positions agree with TRBD1. The CDR3 extends over 17 amino acids. CDR1 and CDR2 (germline): GTSNPN, SVGIG (reference sequence). V lost 0 bases and J lost 7; bases outside the gene matches: 12. CDR3 sequence: CAWSVRRQGGLSEKLFF. CDR3 coding DNA: TGTGCCTGGAGTGTACGGAGACAGGGGGGTCTTAGTGAAAAACTGTTTTTT.

The CDR3 loop reads CASRSWTPPYEQYF. CDR3 nucleotide sequence: TGTGCCAGCAGAAGTTGGACACCTCCCTACGAGCAGTACTTC. This rearrangement joins TRBV27 to TRBJ2-7; D perhaps matches TRBD1 (5 bases). The CDR3 has 14 residues. Germline CDR1 MNHEY, CDR2 SMNVEV (reference sequence). V lost 6 bases and J 2 bases, leaving 14 bases between the germline ends.

The genes are TRBV5-1 and TRBJ2-2, with a possible D match to TRBD1 (5 bases). The CDR3 runs to 16 residues. V was clipped by 1 base and J by 2 bases, with 12 bases between them. Germline values: CDR1 SGHRS, CDR2 YFSETQ. For the CDR3, the DNA is TGCGCCAGCAGCTTGCCACAGGATTTTAACACCGGGGAGCTGTTTTTT. Its translation: CASSLPQDFNTGELFF.

This clone appeared a few times. This chain uses TRBV5-6 with TRBJ2-3, with 8 bases matching TRBD2. The CDR3 loop spans 18 amino acids. CDR1 and CDR2 from the germline V gene are SGHDT and YYEEEE. The ends lost 0 bases at V and 2 bases at J; junction bases unmatched: 11. The CDR3 protein is CASSLGGGSGDLTDTQYF. The CDR3 coding sequence is TGTGCCAGCAGCTTGGGGGGAGGTAGCGGGGACCTCACAGATACGCAGTATTTT.

CDR3 in amino acids: CASSRSTSGRFTGELFF. The CDR3 DNA reads TGCGCCAGCAGCCGCTCCACTAGCGGGAGGTTCACCGGGGAGCTGTTTTTT. The chain joins TRBV5-1 to TRBJ2-2; the match to TRBD2 covers 12 bases. The CDR3 contains 17 residues. Germline values: CDR1 SGHRS, CDR2 YFSETQ. With V trimmed by 4 bases and J by 4 bases, 8 bases remained unmatched. The full variable domain, its missing parts supplied by reference TRBV5-1 and TRBJ2-2, is KAGVTQTPRYLIKTRGQQVTLSCSPISGHRSVSWYQQTPGQGLQFLFEYFSETQRNKGNFPGRFSGRQFSNSRSEMNVSTLELGDSALYLCASSRSTSGRFTGELFFGEGSRLTVL.

The chain joins TRBV5-6 to TRBJ1-2; no firm D call. Deletions cut 1 base from V and 7 bases from J, with 17 bases between. The CDR3 sequence is 15 residues long. Germline CDR1 is SGHDT and CDR2 is YYEEEE. CDR3 residues: CASSLRRRGLGGYTF. Here the CDR3 DNA reads TGTGCCAGCAGCTTGAGGCGGAGAGGGTTGGGTGGCTACACCTTC.

The chain links TRBV12-5 to TRBJ2-7; TRBD1 is a possible D gene (6 bases). Trimming removed 5 bases from V and 7 bases from J, with 9 bases in between. Looked up from germline, CDR1 is LGHNT and CDR2 is FRNRAP. This CDR3 comprises 11 residues. CDR3 residues: CASGTGQEQYF. Here the CDR3 DNA reads TGTGCTAGTGGTACCGGACAGGAGCAGTACTTC.

This chain joins TRBV6-4 and TRBJ1-2, with D perhaps matching TRBD1 (6 bases). The ends were cut back, 6 bases at V and 0 bases at J, with 17 bases in the middle. Germline V gives CDR1 MRHNA, CDR2 SNTAGT. The CDR3 length is 16 residues. In DNA form, the CDR3 reads TGTGCCAGCAGCTTGGATACCGGGACAACTAACTATGGCTACACCTTC. This encodes CASSLDTGTTNYGYTF.

The rearrangement links TRBV28 to TRBJ1-2; D perhaps matches TRBD1 (5 bases). The V and J ends lost 6 bases and 2 bases respectively, with 19 bases between them. The CDR3 is 16 amino acids. CDR1 MDHEN and CDR2 SYDVKM come from the germline V gene. CDR3: CASSPPDTTQNYGYTF. CDR3 nucleotide sequence: TGTGCCAGCAGCCCCCCGGACACGACTCAGAACTATGGCTACACCTTC.

The rearrangement uses TRBV2 and TRBJ1-3, with 8 bases fitting TRBD1. The junction had 7 bases not matched to a gene; V was cut back by 5 bases and J by 4 bases. This CDR3 comprises 15 residues. Per germline, CDR1 SNHLY and CDR2 FYNNEI. CDR3 loop: CASSRTGPGGNTIYF. CDR3 DNA: TGTGCCAGCAGTCGGACAGGGCCAGGCGGAAACACCATATATTTT.

The genes are TRBV9 and TRBJ1-5; D remains ambiguous. The CDR3 is 15 residues long. Trimming removed 3 bases from V and 0 bases from J, with 10 bases in between. Germline V CDR1 and CDR2: SGDLS, YYNGEE. In DNA, the CDR3 is TGTGCCAGCAGCGAGACACCTTATAGCAATCAGCCCCAGCATTTT. This sequence encodes CASSETPYSNQPQHF.

This chain joins TRBV5-5 and TRBJ2-7, with 8 bases fitting TRBD1. CDR1 SGHKS and CDR2 YYEKEE come from the germline V gene (reference sequence). With 6 bases clipped from V and 3 bases from J, the junction kept 14 bases outside the gene matches. There are 16 residues in the CDR3. DNA for the CDR3: TGTGCCAGCACCTTCGGAGTAGGGACAGGCTACTACGAGCAGTACTTC. Its translation: CASTFGVGTGYYEQYF.

This chain's CDR3 is CASSPFRGNTEAFF. The CDR3 nucleotides are TGTGCCAGCAGCCCGTTTCGGGGGAACACTGAAGCTTTCTTT. The rearrangement joins TRBV3-1 (or the pseudogene TRBV3-2) to TRBJ1-1, with D unresolved. Germline V gene sequence: CDR1 LGHDT, CDR2 YNNKEL (reference sequence). Trimming pared 4 bases from V and 1 base from J, leaving 10 bases between. The CDR3 contains 14 residues.

This chain links TRBV27 with TRBJ2-1, with 8 bases matching TRBD2. The CDR3 sequence is 16 residues long. J lost 3 bases, V lost 6 bases, and 10 bases had no gene match. Germline-derived CDR1 and CDR2 are MNHEY and SMNVEV (reference sequence). The CDR3: CASRVAVAGFYNEQFF. In DNA, the CDR3 is TGTGCCAGCAGAGTGGCCGTAGCGGGGTTCTACAATGAGCAGTTCTTC.

The rearrangement joins TRBV19 to TRBJ2-2; 7 bases match TRBD2. V gave up 5 bases and J gave up 5 bases; unmatched junction bases: 5. The germline gives CDR1 LNHDA, CDR2 SQIVND (reference sequence). The CDR3 runs 14 residues. CDR3 in DNA: TGTGCCAGTAGTGAAGGCGGGGGAACCGGGGAGCTGTTTTTT. It translates to CASSEGGGTGELFF.

This chain connects TRBV11-3 to TRBJ2-1; 8 nucleotides match TRBD2. The junction had 7 bases not matched to a gene; V was cut back by 5 bases and J by 4 bases. CDR1 is SGHNT, CDR2 YENEEA, per germline. The CDR3 spans 15 residues. CDR3 region: CASSRQSGGYNEQFF. The CDR3 bases are TGTGCCAGCAGCCGCCAAAGCGGGGGTTACAATGAGCAGTTCTTC.

CDR3 nucleotide sequence: TGTGCCAGCAGCGCACAGGGTAGGATCACTGAAGCTTTCTTT. Its protein is CASSAQGRITEAFF. The chain combines TRBV9 with TRBJ1-1, with a tentative D call TRBD1 (6 bases). With 3 bases removed from V and 4 bases from J, the gap between germline ends came to 13 bases. In germline, CDR1 is SGDLS, CDR2 YYNGEE. This CDR3 region has 14 residues.

The chain links TRBV7-2 to TRBJ1-2; D is unresolved. V lost 1 base to trimming and J lost 14 bases, with 14 bases between them. The CDR3 is 12 amino acids. Looked up from germline, CDR1 is SGHTA and CDR2 is FQGNSA. The CDR3: CASSLDAIVFTF. In DNA, the CDR3 is TGTGCCAGCAGCTTAGACGCTATAGTGTTTACCTTC.

This clone has only one observation. The V and J genes are TRBV7-9 and TRBJ1-4; tentative D call: TRBD1 (5 bases). The CDR3 consists of 15 residues. V dropped 1 base and J dropped 3 bases, with 9 bases sitting between them. Germline V gene data show CDR1 as SEHNR and CDR2 as FQNEAQ (reference sequence). Here the CDR3 DNA reads TGTGCCAGCAGCTTAGTTCAGGGTTCTAATGAAAAACTGTTTTTT. Amino acids: CASSLVQGSNEKLFF.

This chain uses TRBV20-1 with TRBJ2-7; D is perhaps TRBD1 (6 bases). Germline V CDR1 and CDR2: DFQATT, SNEGSKA (reference sequence). V lost 3 bases and J 3 bases, leaving 18 bases between the germline ends. This CDR3 is built from 15 residues. As DNA, the CDR3 is TGCAGTGCTAGTGACCTTCGTAGGGGGAACTACGAGCAGTACTTC. Its protein product is CSASDLRRGNYEQYF.

This clone was counted only a few times. The chain couples TRBV7-8 to TRBJ1-1, with unresolved D. Between the trimmed V and J ends, which lost 2 bases and 2 bases, there was a span of 12 bases. This CDR3 has 15 amino acids. CDR1 is SGHVS and CDR2 is FQNEAQ in the germline V gene. The CDR3 nucleotides read TGTGCCAGCAGCTTATCTACCCGACAAAACACTGAAGCTTTCTTT. Amino acid sequence: CASSLSTRQNTEAFF.

The chain links TRBV25-1 to TRBJ1-1; D remains unclear. Germline V lookup: CDR1 MGHDK, CDR2 SYGVNS. The CDR3 extends over 11 amino acids. The V gene lost 2 bases and the J gene lost 7 bases, with 5 bases spanning the gap. CDR3 nucleotide sequence: TGTGCCAGCAGTGAAACGCGTGAAGCTTTCTTT. Translating it yields CASSETREAFF.

This clone was observed a handful of times. The V and J genes are TRBV5-1 and TRBJ1-2; D remains ambiguous. With 1 base removed from V and 2 bases from J, the gap between germline ends came to 9 bases. Germline lookup yields CDR1 SGHRS and CDR2 YFSETQ. This CDR3 spans 14 amino acids. CDR3 nucleotide sequence: TGCGCCAGCAGCTTGTTGGTCAGAAACTATGGCTACACCTTC. Protein sequence: CASSLLVRNYGYTF.

V usage is TRBV7-3 and J usage is TRBJ2-3; the D is unclear. CDR1 is SGHTA, CDR2 FQGTGA, per germline. CDR3 size: 13 residues. V was pared by 5 bases and J by 10 bases, with 16 bases between. CDR3 bases: TGTGCCAGCAGCCCCCGCGAGGTGTCTGCGCAGTATTTT. It is translated as CASSPREVSAQYF.

The rearrangement links TRBV5-1 to TRBJ2-5; D remains unclear. V was pared by 7 bases and J by 5 bases, with 15 bases between. Per germline, CDR1 SGHRS and CDR2 YFSETQ. The CDR3 length is 13 residues. CDR3 loop: CASASVATETQYF. As DNA, the CDR3 is TGCGCCAGCGCGTCAGTAGCTACCGAGACCCAGTACTTC.

This CDR3 is CASSDLLYGEYTEAFF. The CDR3 DNA is TGTGCCAGCAGCGACCTATTATATGGGGAGTACACTGAAGCTTTCTTT. The chain combines TRBV9 with TRBJ1-1, with no clear D. Trimming removed 3 bases from V and 3 bases from J, with 18 bases in between. CDR1 SGDLS and CDR2 YYNGEE come from the germline V gene. The CDR3 is made up of 16 amino acids.

The gene calls are TRBV4-3 and TRBJ1-6; D perhaps matches TRBD1 (6 bases). Germline V gives CDR1 LGHNA, CDR2 YSLEER. The CDR3 is made up of 15 amino acids. Deletions cut 3 bases from V and 11 bases from J, with 17 bases between. The CDR3 loop is CASSQTGSLGAPLHF. Written as DNA, the CDR3 is TGCGCCAGCAGCCAGACAGGTTCCCTCGGGGCACCCCTCCACTTT.

V and J are TRBV25-1 and TRBJ2-7; 9 nucleotides agree with TRBD2. This CDR3 is 16 amino acids long. With 0 bases clipped from V and 3 bases from J, the junction kept 6 bases outside the gene matches. In germline, CDR1 is MGHDK, CDR2 SYGVNS. The CDR3 loop reads CASSEYSSGSNYEQYF. The CDR3 bases are TGTGCCAGCAGTGAATATAGTAGCGGGAGTAACTACGAGCAGTACTTC.

The CDR3 is CSASLTSAGYGYTF. DNA for the CDR3: TGCAGTGCTAGTCTCACATCAGCGGGCTATGGCTACACCTTC. The gene calls are TRBV20-1 and TRBJ1-2; D not certain. From germline, CDR1 is DFQATT and CDR2 SNEGSKA (reference sequence). Trimming took 3 bases from V and 4 from J, leaving 15 bases between them. The CDR3 contains 14 residues.